This passage covers 25 T cell receptor beta chains from one sample sequenced in a study of T cell changes during pregnancy in multiple sclerosis. Sequenced by immunoSEQ multiplex PCR; TCRdb stores in-frame clones only, minus some. The sample carries about 61,000 clones, 90% recorded once. Here the sequenced sample was peripheral blood, taken in the first trimester of pregnancy. Every receptor here comes from a female donor in good health, enrolled as a control in a pregnancy study.

The rearrangement uses TRBV7-6 and TRBJ2-7, with D maybe TRBD2 (6 bases). The germline V and J ends were trimmed by 1 base and 3 bases, with 19 bases remaining between them. In germline, CDR1 is SGHVS, CDR2 FNYEAQ. The CDR3 is 17 residues long. CDR3 sequence reads: CASSLGGGFARLYEQYF. CDR3 sequence (DNA): TGTGCCAGCAGCTTAGGGGGAGGATTCGCACGACTCTACGAGCAGTACTTC.

The J gene is TRBJ1-1, the V gene TRBV30, with D perhaps matching TRBD1 (5 bases). CDR3 length: 16 residues. The germline CDR1 and CDR2 sequences are GTSNPN and SVGIG (reference sequence). With 2 bases removed from V and 3 bases from J, the gap between germline ends came to 19 bases. CDR3 amino acids: CAWSRGLVVYYTEAFF. DNA of the CDR3: TGTGCCTGGAGTAGGGGTTTAGTTGTGTACTACACTGAAGCTTTCTTT.

V gene TRBV6-1 combines with J gene TRBJ2-1; the match to TRBD2 covers 9 bases. The CDR3 is made up of 15 amino acids. Germline V gives CDR1 MNHNS, CDR2 SASEGT. The V and J ends lost 4 bases and 2 bases, in that order; junction bases with no gene match: 3. This CDR3 reads CASSGPSGTYNEQFF. CDR3 in DNA: TGTGCCAGCAGTGGACCTAGCGGGACCTACAATGAGCAGTTCTTC.

The V call is TRBV7-9, the J call TRBJ2-2; TRBD1 agrees at 7 bases. The CDR3 covers 16 residues. Per the germline V gene, CDR1 is SEHNR and CDR2 is FQNEAQ (reference sequence). J gave up 5 bases and V 6 bases, and 12 bases lay outside the gene matches. This chain's CDR3 is CASRSNRGEGTGELFF. The CDR3 DNA sequence: TGTGCCAGCAGGAGTAACAGGGGTGAAGGTACCGGGGAGCTGTTTTTT.

The sample holds one count of this clone. The genes are TRBV5-1 and TRBJ1-2, with 9 bases that match TRBD1. Germline CDR1 and CDR2: SGHRS and YFSETQ. This CDR3 spans 14 amino acids. V lost 0 bases, J lost 8 bases, and 5 bases stayed unmatched. The CDR3 nucleotides read TGCGCCAGCAGCTTGGGACAGGGGGGGGTCGGCTACACCTTC. This translates into CASSLGQGGVGYTF.

The chain combines TRBV7-2 with TRBJ2-3; 8 bases match TRBD2. The CDR3 is 15 amino acids. The J segment lost 4 bases and the V segment lost 4 bases, leaving 7 bases of the junction unmatched. CDR1 and CDR2 (germline): SGHTA, FQGNSA. The chain's CDR3 is CASSWGLVSADTQYF. The CDR3 nucleotides are TGTGCCAGCAGCTGGGGACTAGTCTCCGCAGATACGCAGTATTTT.

This clone was detected once. The rearrangement joins TRBV19 to TRBJ1-2, with TRBD1 as a possible D gene (6 bases). Trimming cost V 0 bases and J 2 bases, with 10 bases left between them. This CDR3 region has 15 residues. Germline V gene data show CDR1 as LNHDA and CDR2 as SQIVND (reference sequence). For the CDR3, the DNA is TGTGCCAGTAGTATAGACCGCGGACAGAACTATGGCTACACCTTC. As protein: CASSIDRGQNYGYTF. The complete variable domain, with remaining parts taken from reference TRBV19 and TRBJ1-2, reads DGGITQSPKYLFRKEGQNVTLSCEQNLNHDAMYWYRQDPGQGLRLIYYSQIVNDFQKGDIAEGYSVSREKKESFPLTVTSAQKNPTAFYLCASSIDRGQNYGYTFGSGTRLTVV.

This clone was recorded once. The chain uses TRBV27 and TRBJ2-1; D perhaps matches TRBD2 (6 bases). Germline assignment: CDR1 MNHEY and CDR2 SMNVEV (reference sequence). Deletions cut 7 bases from V and 6 bases from J, with 19 bases between. The CDR3 runs 15 residues. In DNA form, the CDR3 reads TGTGCCAGCACCGCCGGACTAACGCCTTTCAATGAGCAGTTCTTC. Translated: CASTAGLTPFNEQFF.

The chain joins TRBV5-6 to TRBJ2-1, with no clear D. The CDR3 covers 12 residues. Germline CDR1 SGHDT, CDR2 YYEEEE. V lost 6 bases, J lost 6 bases, and 10 bases lay in between. CDR3 amino acids: CASTHRANEQFF. Here the CDR3 DNA reads TGTGCCAGCACTCACAGAGCCAATGAGCAGTTCTTC. Together with reference TRBV5-6 and TRBJ2-1, the CDR3 gives the full variable domain: DAGVTQSPTHLIKTRGQQVTLRCSPKSGHDTVSWYQQALGQGPQFIFQYYEEEERQRGNFPDRFSGHQFPNYSSELNVNALLLGDSALYLCASTHRANEQFFGPGTRLTVL.

The genes are TRBV10-3 and TRBJ1-1, with TRBD1 matching over 11 bases. The CDR3 runs to 14 residues. V lost 2 bases, J lost 11 bases, and 7 bases stayed unmatched. CDR1 ENHRY and CDR2 SYGVKD come from the germline V gene. The CDR3 loop is CAISEGTGGPGAFF. The CDR3 DNA reads as TGTGCCATCAGTGAGGGGACAGGGGGTCCAGGCGCTTTCTTT.

V and J are TRBV7-2 and TRBJ2-3, with 9 bases aligning to TRBD1. J gave up 4 bases and V 2 bases, and 10 bases lay outside the gene matches. This CDR3 spans 17 amino acids. Germline CDR1 is SGHTA and CDR2 is FQGNSA. The CDR3 DNA reads TGTGCCAGCAGCTTAAACGAGGGGACAGGGTTCTCAGATACGCAGTATTTT. Amino acid sequence: CASSLNEGTGFSDTQYF.

This sequence joins TRBV5-4 and TRBJ2-6; 7 bases line up with TRBD1. The CDR3 length is 18 residues. V dropped 3 bases and J dropped 0; count of bases not matched to a gene: 9. Looked up from germline, CDR1 is SGHNT and CDR2 is YYREEE (reference sequence). The CDR3 region has the DNA TGTGCCAGCAGCTCCCTAATGGACAGGAGCTCTGGGGCCAACGTCCTGACTTTC. Its protein product is CASSSLMDRSSGANVLTF.

This chain links TRBV7-9 with TRBJ1-1; 8 bases are shared with TRBD1. J was trimmed by 4 bases and V by 4 bases; bases with no gene match: 8. CDR3 length: 15 residues. Looked up from germline, CDR1 is SEHNR and CDR2 is FQNEAQ (reference sequence). CDR3 bases: TGTGCCAGCAGCTCTCAGTTCGACAGGGGCACTGAAGCTTTCTTT. This encodes CASSSQFDRGTEAFF.

The V call is TRBV5-4, the J call TRBJ1-1; a weak D match, TRBD1 (5 bases). Trimming shortened V by 2 bases and J by 2 bases, and 10 bases separated the two germline ends. Germline V gene lookup returns CDR1 SGHNT and CDR2 YYREEE (reference sequence). This CDR3 is 14 amino acids long. CDR3 in DNA: TGTGCCAGCAGCTTAGAACAGGAAAACACTGAAGCTTTCTTT. As protein: CASSLEQENTEAFF.

The chain employs TRBV7-9 and TRBJ2-3, with TRBD2 as a possible D gene (6 bases). The ends were cut back, 4 bases at V and 0 bases at J, with 17 bases in the middle. CDR1 and CDR2 (germline): SEHNR, FQNEAQ (reference sequence). The CDR3 is 17 residues long. This CDR3 is CASSYPGLRSSTDTQYF. The DNA of the CDR3 is TGTGCCAGCAGCTATCCGGGACTCCGATCTAGCACAGATACGCAGTATTTT.

V and J are TRBV7-2 and TRBJ1-3; 7 nucleotides align to TRBD1. The CDR3 is 14 amino acids. V lost 5 bases to trimming and J lost 1 base; unmatched junction nucleotides: 2. Per the germline V gene, CDR1 is SGHTA and CDR2 is FQGNSA. CDR3 coding DNA: TGTGCCAGCAGCCAACAGGGGTCTGGAAACACCATATATTTT. This translates into CASSQQGSGNTIYF.

CDR3 bases: TGTGCCAGCAGCGTTGGGACTAATTACAATGAGCAGTTCTTC. Encoded protein: CASSVGTNYNEQFF. The genes are TRBV9 and TRBJ2-1, with TRBD2 matching over 7 bases. V trimming: 2 bases; J trimming: 4 bases; junction bases outside the gene matches: 3. Germline V lookup: CDR1 SGDLS, CDR2 YYNGEE. The CDR3 loop spans 14 amino acids. Full variable domain (remainder filled in from reference TRBV9 and TRBJ2-1): DSGVTQTPKHLITATGQRVTLRCSPRSGDLSVYWYQQSLDQGLQFLIQYYNGEERAKGNILERFSAQQFPDLHSELNLSSLELGDSALYFCASSVGTNYNEQFFGPGTRLTVL.

The rearrangement joins TRBV30 to TRBJ1-4; TRBD1 matches at 7 bases. The V gene's germline CDR1 is GTSNPN and CDR2 SVGIG (reference sequence). The V segment lost 0 bases and the J segment 10 bases; nucleotides outside the gene matches: 11. The CDR3 spans 15 residues. CDR3: CAWSVKGAALGKLFF. CDR3 bases: TGTGCCTGGAGTGTTAAGGGGGCGGCCTTAGGAAAACTGTTTTTT.

This clone was found once. This chain uses TRBV19 with TRBJ2-1; D is unclear. In germline, CDR1 is LNHDA, CDR2 SQIVND (reference sequence). This CDR3 is 15 amino acids long. Deletions cut 3 bases from V and 7 bases from J, with 16 bases between. The CDR3 region is CASSMLDLIGNEQFF. The CDR3 nucleotides are TGTGCCAGTAGTATGCTAGACCTTATAGGTAATGAGCAGTTCTTC.

This clone was observed a single time. The V and J genes are TRBV9 and TRBJ2-3; 8 bases are shared with TRBD2. The CDR3 is 15 amino acids. CDR1 is SGDLS and CDR2 is YYNGEE in the germline V gene. With V trimmed by 6 bases and J by 0 bases, 6 bases remained unmatched. The CDR3 spells CASTLLAASTDTQYF. CDR3 nucleotides: TGTGCCAGCACCCTACTAGCGGCGAGCACAGATACGCAGTATTTT.

This sequence joins TRBV5-4 and TRBJ2-3, with TRBD1 identical over 10 bases. The CDR3 sequence is 19 residues long. The V gene end was trimmed by 3 bases and the J gene end by 3 bases; junction bases not matched to a gene: 16. Germline-derived CDR1 and CDR2 are SGHNT and YYREEE (reference sequence). The CDR3 DNA reads TGTGCCAGCAGCTCCCCCTTTTCGGACAGGGGGATACATACAGATACGCAGTATTTT. It codes for CASSSPFSDRGIHTDTQYF.

This clone has a single count. This chain joins TRBV5-4 and TRBJ1-1; 8 bases match TRBD1. V was pared by 2 bases and J by 3 bases, with 9 bases of the junction left unmatched. Germline assignment: CDR1 SGHNT and CDR2 YYREEE (reference sequence). This CDR3 is built from 16 residues. The CDR3 region has the DNA TGTGCCAGCAGCTTAGGATGGACAGGGTTTGACACTGAAGCTTTCTTT. The encoded protein is CASSLGWTGFDTEAFF. Variable domain in full (rest from reference TRBV5-4 and TRBJ1-1): ETGVTQSPTHLIKTRGQQVTLRCSSQSGHNTVSWYQQALGQGPQFIFQYYREEENGRGNFPPRFSGLQFPNYSSELNVNALELDDSALYLCASSLGWTGFDTEAFFGQGTRLTVV.

The rearrangement uses TRBV28 and TRBJ1-2, with 8 positions matching TRBD1. Germline V gene sequence: CDR1 MDHEN, CDR2 SYDVKM. The V and J ends lost 7 bases and 3 bases, in that order; junction bases with no gene match: 16. This CDR3 is 17 amino acids long. CDR3 in DNA: TGTGCCAGCAACCCTTTGACAGGGGTTAGGCATGACTATGGCTACACCTTC. Its protein is CASNPLTGVRHDYGYTF.

The chain links TRBV7-2 to TRBJ1-1; no firm D call. Germline V gene lookup returns CDR1 SGHTA and CDR2 FQGNSA. With 2 bases removed from V and 5 bases from J, the gap between germline ends came to 12 bases. This CDR3 is 14 amino acids long. This CDR3 is CASSLMEGSTEAFF. CDR3 in DNA: TGTGCCAGCAGCTTAATGGAGGGATCGACTGAAGCTTTCTTT.

The CDR3 bases are TGTGCCAGCAGTCTTCCCCGGGACTTCTACTACGAGCAGTACTTC. Translated: CASSLPRDFYYEQYF. The chain links TRBV28 to TRBJ2-7; possible D gene TRBD2, 6 bases. Trimming removed 5 bases from V and 3 bases from J, with 17 bases in between. Germline V gene lookup returns CDR1 MDHEN and CDR2 SYDVKM. The CDR3 covers 15 residues. The entire variable domain, with the rest obtained from reference TRBV28 and TRBJ2-7, is as follows: DVKVTQSSRYLVKRTGEKVFLECVQDMDHENMFWYRQDPGLGLRLIYFSYDVKMKEKGDIPEGYSVSREKKERFSLILESASTNQTSMYLCASSLPRDFYYEQYFGPGTRLTVT.